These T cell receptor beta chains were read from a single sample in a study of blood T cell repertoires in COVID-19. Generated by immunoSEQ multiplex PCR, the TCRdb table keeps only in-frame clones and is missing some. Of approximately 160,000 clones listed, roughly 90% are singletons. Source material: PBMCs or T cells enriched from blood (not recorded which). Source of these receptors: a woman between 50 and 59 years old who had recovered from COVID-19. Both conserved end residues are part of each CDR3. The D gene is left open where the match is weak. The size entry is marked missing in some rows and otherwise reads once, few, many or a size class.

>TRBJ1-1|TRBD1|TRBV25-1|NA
TGTGCCAGCACCGAGACAGGGGGCTTGGCTGAAGCTTTCTTT
CASTETGGLAEAFF
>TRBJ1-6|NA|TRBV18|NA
TGTGCCAGCTCACCACTGGGGCAGGGGACATCGACACCCCTCCACTTT
CASSPLGQGTSTPLHF
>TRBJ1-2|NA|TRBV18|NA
TGTGCCAGCTCACCTGCATCAGGGGTGGGTGGCTACACCTTC
CASSPASGVGGYTF
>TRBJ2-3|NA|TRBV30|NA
TGTGCCTGGATGTACAGCGGTGCAGATACGCAGTATTTT
CAWMYSGADTQYF
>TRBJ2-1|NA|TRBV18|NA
TGTGCCAGCTCACCAGGGATAGCGGGACAGAGTAACAATGAGCAGTTCTTC
CASSPGIAGQSNNEQFF
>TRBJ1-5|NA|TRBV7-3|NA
TGTGCCAGCAGCTCAGGTCGAGAGCAGCCCCAGCATTTT
CASSSGREQPQHF
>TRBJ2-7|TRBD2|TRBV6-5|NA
TGTGCCAGCAGGGGCGGGACTAGCGTCGACGAGCAGTACTTC
CASRGGTSVDEQYF
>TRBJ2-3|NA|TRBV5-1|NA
TGCGCCAGCAGAAGTCCGGAGCTAACAGATACGCAGTATTTT
CASRSPELTDTQYF
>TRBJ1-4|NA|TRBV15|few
TGTGCCACCAGCAGAGTGGGGGCCACTAATGAAAAACTGTTTTTT
CATSRVGATNEKLFF
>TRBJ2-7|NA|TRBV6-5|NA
TGTGCCAGCAGTTCCGGGACAAACTCCTACGAGCAGTACTTC
CASSSGTNSYEQYF
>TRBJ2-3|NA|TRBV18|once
TGTGCCAGCCGCTCTGACTGGACTAGCACAGATACGCAGTATTTT
CASRSDWTSTDTQYF
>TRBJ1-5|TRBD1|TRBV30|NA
TGTGCCTGGAGAGCTACAGGGGAAGGACAGCCCCAGCATTTT
CAWRATGEGQPQHF
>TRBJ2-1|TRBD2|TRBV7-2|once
TGTGCCAGCAGCCCAGAGAGCGGGGGCATGGATGAGCAGTTCTTC
CASSPESGGMDEQFF
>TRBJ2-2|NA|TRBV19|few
TGTGCCAGTACCCCAGGACATACAGGATACGGGGAGCTGTTTTTT
CASTPGHTGYGELFF
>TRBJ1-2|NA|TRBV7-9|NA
TGTGCCAGCAGCTTAGGGGCAGGGGCCACTAACTATGGCTACACCTTC
CASSLGAGATNYGYTF
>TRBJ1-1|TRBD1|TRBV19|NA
TGTGCCAGTATGGGACAGGGGGCGAGGACTGAAGCTTTCTTT
CASMGQGARTEAFF
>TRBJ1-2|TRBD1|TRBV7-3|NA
TGTGCCAGCAGCCCCGCCGCCGGACAGGGGGCTGGCTACACCTTC
CASSPAAGQGAGYTF
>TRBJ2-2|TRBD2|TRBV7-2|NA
TGTGCCAGCAGCGCCCCCGGGCGGGGGGCGACCGGGGAGCTGTTTTTT
CASSAPGRGATGELFF
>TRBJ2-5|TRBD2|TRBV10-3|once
TGTGCCATCAGTGAGTGGGTCCGGGCTAGCGGTGAGACCCAGTACTTC
CAISEWVRASGETQYF
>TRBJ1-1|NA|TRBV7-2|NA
TGTGCCAGCAGCTCCGGGGGGTCGAACACTGAAGCTTTCTTT
CASSSGGSNTEAFF